A single sample gave rise to the 9 T cell receptor beta chains below, sequenced in a study of blood T cell repertoires in COVID-19. TCRdb keeps only in-frame clones here, not all; method: immunoSEQ multiplex PCR. The sample comprises some 300,000 clones, approximately 88% of which are singletons, and approximately 7.2% rests with the top ten. The sample consisted of peripheral blood. The receptors shown here come from a woman aged 25 to 39 who had recovered from COVID-19.

J is TRBJ2-1 and V is TRBV19, with a weak D call TRBD2 (5 bases). CDR3 length: 12 residues. The germline V gene has CDR1 LNHDA and CDR2 SQIVND (reference sequence). Trimming took off 5 bases at V and 7 bases at J, with 9 bases between the two ends. In DNA, the CDR3 is TGTGCCAGTAGTGGAACTAGGAATGAGCAGTTCTTC. Its translation is CASSGTRNEQFF.

The chain recombines TRBV7-3 with TRBJ2-5; D ambiguous. The length of the CDR3 is 15 residues. Per the germline V gene, CDR1 is SGHTA and CDR2 is FQGTGA. V shed 4 bases and J shed 1 base, with 13 bases lying between them. CDR3: CASSSMGSSQETQYF. The CDR3 DNA reads as TGTGCCAGCAGCTCCATGGGCAGCAGCCAAGAGACCCAGTACTTC.

This rearrangement joins TRBV19 to TRBJ2-5; 7 positions agree with TRBD1. The germline gives CDR1 LNHDA, CDR2 SQIVND (reference sequence). The J segment lost 3 bases and the V segment lost 3 bases, leaving 7 bases of the junction unmatched. CDR3 length equals 15 residues. The CDR3 is CASSIVSTGEETQYF. CDR3 nucleotides: TGTGCCAGTAGTATTGTTTCCACAGGGGAAGAGACCCAGTACTTC.

This chain uses TRBV7-8 with TRBJ2-7; D perhaps matches TRBD1 (5 bases). This CDR3 has 14 residues. Germline CDR1 is SGHVS and CDR2 is FQNEAQ. V was shortened by 5 bases and J by 2 bases, with 13 bases between the two germline ends. CDR3 loop: CASSPRQRTYEQYF. CDR3 sequence (DNA): TGTGCCAGCAGCCCCAGACAGAGAACCTACGAGCAGTACTTC.

The chain links TRBV30 to TRBJ1-2, with no clear D. The CDR3 is 14 residues long. The V gene lost 4 bases and the J gene lost 4 bases, with 16 bases spanning the gap. The V gene's germline CDR1 is GTSNPN and CDR2 SVGIG (reference sequence). CDR3 amino acids: CAWNLERRVYGYTF. The DNA for the CDR3 is TGTGCCTGGAATCTCGAGCGGCGGGTCTATGGCTACACCTTC.

The V and J genes are TRBV11-2 and TRBJ2-3, with 11 positions matching TRBD2. Germline assignment: CDR1 SGHAT and CDR2 FQNNGV. The V and J ends lost 2 bases and 1 base, in that order; junction bases with no gene match: 5. The length of the CDR3 is 17 residues. The DNA of the CDR3 is TGTGCCAGCAGCTTACGGCTAGCGGGGGGAGGCACAGATACGCAGTATTTT. It is translated as CASSLRLAGGGTDTQYF.

The chain joins TRBV6-2 or TRBV6-3 to TRBJ1-4; 8 nucleotides match TRBD1. CDR1 and CDR2 from the germline V gene are MNHEY and SVGEGT. The CDR3 spans 15 residues. V trimming: 4 bases; J trimming: 12 bases; junction bases outside the gene matches: 13. CDR3 nucleotides: TGTGCCAGCAGTTGGGCCCCTTACAGGGGGTCGGAACTGTTTTTT. Residues: CASSWAPYRGSELFF.

This clone was detected only once. The CDR3 DNA follows: TGTGCCAGCAGTCCCCGCGAGGGCAGGGGGATTCTCTACGAGCAGTACTTC. Protein product: CASSPREGRGILYEQYF. The genes are TRBV28 and TRBJ2-7; 7 bases are a match to TRBD1. Germline trimming cut 5 bases from V and 3 bases from J; bases unmatched to any gene: 16. Per germline, CDR1 MDHEN and CDR2 SYDVKM. The CDR3 length is 17 residues.

The chain links TRBV30 to TRBJ2-7, with 7 bases identical to TRBD2. With 3 bases clipped from V and 4 bases from J, the junction kept 12 bases outside the gene matches. The CDR3 runs 15 residues. The germline gives CDR1 GTSNPN, CDR2 SVGIG (reference sequence). The CDR3 here is CAWRPTGTNFYEQYF. The DNA for the CDR3 is TGTGCCTGGAGACCTACCGGGACTAACTTTTACGAGCAGTACTTC.